This T cell receptor (beta chain) was found in a study of cytomegalovirus exposure and HLA in healthy donors. Overall study findings and caveats: The investigators catalogued under 200 TCR beta chains as cytomegalovirus-associated.

The CDR3 covers 15 residues. With 4 bases clipped from V and 2 bases from J, the junction kept 2 bases outside the gene matches. Germline V lookup: CDR1 SGHDT, CDR2 YYEEEE. Researchers ran the PCR with 60 Vbeta and 13 Jbeta primers. Libraries were prepared by immunoSEQ multiplex PCR; TCRdb keeps only in-frame clonotypes and omits some of them. This table holds under 85,000 clones. About this clone itself: Its matching antigen is unknown.

The sample taken for sequencing was PBMCs. This chain connects TRBV5-6 to TRBJ2-3, with 12 bases fitting TRBD2. The origin of this receptor is a boy between 10 and 17 years old in good health and CMV-seronegative. The CDR3 bases are TGTGCCAGCAGCCGACTAGCGGGGGACACAGATACGCAGTATTTT. Protein sequence: CASSRLAGDTDTQYF. The whole variable domain, remainder taken from reference TRBV5-6 and TRBJ2-3, is DAGVTQSPTHLIKTRGQQVTLRCSPKSGHDTVSWYQQALGQGPQFIFQYYEEEERQRGNFPDRFSGHQFPNYSSELNVNALLLGDSALYLCASSRLAGDTDTQYFGPGTRLTVL.